These 21 T cell receptor beta chains were sequenced from one sample in a study of blood T cell repertoires in COVID-19. Profiling relied on immunoSEQ multiplex PCR, and the TCRdb table lists in-frame clones only, not all of them. Among approximately 260,000 clones listed, 80% to 90% were seen once. The sequenced sample consisted of peripheral blood. All receptors come from a woman between 70 and 85 years old with COVID-19, enrolled during active disease.

This chain connects TRBV6-5 to TRBJ1-6; TRBD1 is a possible D gene (6 bases). Trimming pared 6 bases from V and 7 bases from J, leaving 13 bases between. Germline-derived CDR1 and CDR2 are MNHEY and SVGAGI. This CDR3 has 14 amino acids. The CDR3 bases are TGTGCCAGCAGAACAGGGATTGGGAATTCACCCCTCCACTTT. Translation gives CASRTGIGNSPLHF.

This chain connects TRBV27 to TRBJ1-6, with D possibly TRBD1 on 5 matching bases. CDR3 length: 14 amino acids. V was trimmed by 3 bases and J by 7 bases, leaving 10 bases between them. Germline V gives CDR1 MNHEY, CDR2 SMNVEV (reference sequence). CDR3 DNA sequence: TGTGCCAGCAGTTTGACAGCCCGGAATTCACCCCTCCACTTT. Its protein is CASSLTARNSPLHF.

J is TRBJ2-1 and V is TRBV4-1; 8 nucleotides agree with TRBD1. CDR3 length: 15 residues. Trimming at V came to 1 base and at J to 9 bases, leaving 8 bases not matched to a gene. In germline, CDR1 is MGHRA, CDR2 YSYEKL. Here the CDR3 DNA reads TGCGCCAGCAGCCAAGCAAAGGACAGGGTAGGTGAGCAGTTCTTC. Its protein product is CASSQAKDRVGEQFF.

For the CDR3, the DNA is TGTGCCAGCAGTTTAGGGGGCCCCTACGAGCAGTACTTC. Translated, it gives CASSLGGPYEQYF. The gene calls are TRBV6-2 or TRBV6-3 and TRBJ2-7; TRBD1 matches at 7 bases. The germline CDR1 and CDR2 sequences are MNHEY and SVGEGT. This CDR3 is built from 13 residues. V lost 4 bases and J lost 2; bases outside the gene matches: 2.

This clone was found a few times. In DNA form, the CDR3 reads TGTGCCAGGCCGGGACAGGGACGCTACGAGCAGTACTTC. Amino acid sequence: CARPGQGRYEQYF. This chain links TRBV19 with TRBJ2-7, with 9 nucleotides matching TRBD1. The CDR3 covers 13 residues. Per germline, CDR1 LNHDA and CDR2 SQIVND (reference sequence). V was clipped by 9 bases and J by 3 bases; unmatched bases: 6.

The genes are TRBV30 and TRBJ1-3; 8 bases align to TRBD1. Germline V gene data show CDR1 as GTSNPN and CDR2 as SVGIG (reference sequence). CDR3 length equals 14 residues. After removal of 5 bases from V and 3 bases from J, the junction contained 6 bases not matched to a gene. CDR3 amino acids: CAWVKTGVGNTIYF. CDR3 nucleotide sequence: TGTGCCTGGGTGAAGACAGGGGTTGGAAACACCATATATTTT.

This chain connects TRBV7-9 to TRBJ2-1, with 8 bases that match TRBD2. The V gene end was trimmed by 5 bases and the J gene end by 4 bases; junction bases not matched to a gene: 7. The CDR3 loop spans 15 amino acids. The V gene's germline CDR1 is SEHNR and CDR2 FQNEAQ (reference sequence). The CDR3 spells CASSPLAEKYNEQFF. CDR3 nucleotide sequence: TGTGCCAGCAGCCCACTAGCGGAAAAATACAATGAGCAGTTCTTC.

This chain joins TRBV19 and TRBJ2-7, with D unclear. V dropped 3 bases and J dropped 5 bases, with 11 bases sitting between them. From germline, CDR1 is LNHDA and CDR2 SQIVND (reference sequence). This CDR3 has 13 residues. The CDR3 coding sequence is TGTGCCAGTAGTATTTTCGACACCGACGAGCAGTACTTC. Its translation is CASSIFDTDEQYF.

Only a few counts were recorded for this clone. The chain carries TRBV4-2 and TRBJ2-4; D may be TRBD2 (6 bases). CDR1 is LGHNA, CDR2 YNFKEQ, per germline. V dropped 4 bases and J dropped 8 bases, with 12 bases sitting between them. The CDR3 is made up of 13 amino acids. The CDR3 DNA sequence: TGTGCCAGCAGCCTTACCACGGGAGACATTCAGTACTTC. Translation gives CASSLTTGDIQYF.

This chain uses TRBV15 with TRBJ2-7; 8 positions match TRBD1. Germline-derived CDR1 and CDR2 are LNHNV and YYDKDF (reference sequence). The CDR3 consists of 15 residues. J was trimmed by 5 bases and V by 1 base; bases with no gene match: 7. The CDR3 reads CATSRGSTGVNEQYF. CDR3 in DNA: TGTGCCACCAGCAGAGGCTCGACAGGGGTCAACGAGCAGTACTTC.

The chain joins TRBV7-3 to TRBJ2-7; TRBD1 matches 7 bases. Trimming took 5 bases from V and 7 from J; bases not matched to a gene: 8. This CDR3 contains 13 residues. CDR1 and CDR2 from the germline V gene are SGHTA and FQGTGA. CDR3 protein: CASSPGQAQEQYF. CDR3 bases: TGTGCCAGCAGCCCCGGACAGGCCCAGGAGCAGTACTTC.

The chain couples TRBV29-1 to TRBJ2-1; TRBD2 matches 7 bases. Germline V gene lookup returns CDR1 SQVTM and CDR2 ANQGSEA. The junction had 9 bases not matched to a gene; V was cut back by 6 bases and J by 4 bases. CDR3 length: 14 amino acids. CDR3 DNA sequence: TGCAGCGTCTCAACTAGCGCGGGTTACAATGAGCAGTTCTTC. Translation: CSVSTSAGYNEQFF.

This clone has just one count. The chain couples TRBV7-6 to TRBJ2-2; possibly TRBD1 for D (7 bases). The V gene lost 0 bases and the J gene lost 6 bases, with 14 bases spanning the gap. The CDR3 has 16 residues. The germline gives CDR1 SGHVS, CDR2 FNYEAQ. The CDR3 sequence is CASSLATGRFPGELFF. CDR3 sequence (DNA): TGTGCCAGCAGCTTAGCGACAGGGAGGTTTCCCGGGGAGCTGTTTTTT.

V is TRBV7-8 and J is TRBJ2-1; 15 bases are a match to TRBD2. Germline CDR1 and CDR2: SGHVS and FQNEAQ. The CDR3 is 20 amino acids. V was clipped by 0 bases and J by 0 bases; unmatched bases: 6. CDR3 loop: CASSLALPGLAGGSYNEQFF. The CDR3 coding sequence is TGTGCCAGCAGCTTAGCTCTGCCGGGACTAGCGGGAGGCTCCTACAATGAGCAGTTCTTC.

The chain joins TRBV29-1 to TRBJ2-2; 7 bases fit TRBD2. This CDR3 has 14 amino acids. The V gene's germline CDR1 is SQVTM and CDR2 ANQGSEA. Losses at the gene ends were 2 bases for V and 5 bases for J; bases not matched to a gene: 5. CDR3 region: CSVESGRVTGELFF. CDR3 coding DNA: TGCAGCGTTGAATCAGGGAGGGTAACCGGGGAGCTGTTTTTT.

CDR3 region: CASAPTGISNQPQHF. The CDR3 nucleotides read TGTGCTAGTGCCCCGACAGGGATTAGCAATCAGCCCCAGCATTTT. This chain connects TRBV12-5 to TRBJ1-5; 7 bases match TRBD1. The V segment lost 7 bases and the J segment 0 bases; nucleotides outside the gene matches: 6. CDR3 length: 15 residues. Germline V gene lookup returns CDR1 LGHNT and CDR2 FRNRAP.

V is TRBV27 and J is TRBJ2-6, with unresolved D. The CDR3 consists of 15 residues. The germline CDR1 and CDR2 sequences are MNHEY and SMNVEV (reference sequence). Trimming removed 5 bases from V and 4 bases from J, with 12 bases in between. Here the CDR3 DNA reads TGTGCCAGCAGTCCTACAGTTGGGGGGGCCAACGTCCTGACTTTC. Protein product: CASSPTVGGANVLTF.

The chain carries TRBV7-9 and TRBJ1-2; D is possibly TRBD1 (5 bases). Germline V gene sequence: CDR1 SEHNR, CDR2 FQNEAQ (reference sequence). V lost 0 bases and J 2 bases, leaving 7 bases between the germline ends. The CDR3 is 14 amino acids. The CDR3 DNA follows: TGTGCCAGCAGCTTAGCAGGGGCAAACTATGGCTACACCTTC. Protein sequence: CASSLAGANYGYTF.

The rearrangement joins TRBV18 to TRBJ1-1; 9 positions agree with TRBD1. The CDR3 consists of 14 residues. V trimming: 3 bases; J trimming: 5 bases; junction bases outside the gene matches: 4. Germline V CDR1 and CDR2: KGHSH, LQKENI. As DNA, the CDR3 is TGTGCCAGCTCACCGGGACAGGGTAAAACTGAAGCTTTCTTT. It is translated as CASSPGQGKTEAFF.

This clone was detected only once. The chain recombines TRBV3-1 (or the pseudogene TRBV3-2) with TRBJ2-1; 10 bases map to TRBD2. Germline trimming cut 0 bases from V and 4 bases from J; bases unmatched to any gene: 9. Germline V lookup: CDR1 LGHDT, CDR2 YNNKEL (reference sequence). The CDR3 totals 18 residues. CDR3 DNA sequence: TGTGCCAGCAGCCAAGAACGGGGGGGACTAGCGATATACAATGAGCAGTTCTTC. It specifies CASSQERGGLAIYNEQFF.

The rearrangement links TRBV30 to TRBJ1-4; 11 bases are a match to TRBD1. The V and J ends lost 0 bases and 5 bases, in that order; junction bases with no gene match: 11. The CDR3 is 18 residues long. CDR1 is GTSNPN, CDR2 SVGIG, per germline (reference sequence). The CDR3 sequence: CAWSVKGQGVASNEKLFF. For the CDR3, the DNA is TGTGCCTGGAGTGTTAAGGGACAGGGGGTAGCGTCGAATGAAAAACTGTTTTTT.